This T cell receptor beta chain emerged from a study of a mutant IDH1 vaccine in newly diagnosed glioma. Study as a whole: In weeks 1, 3, 5, 7, 11, 15, 19 and 23, patients were vaccinated.

Time point defined: week 11, during vaccination. The vaccine gave 300 ug of a 20-mer mutant IDH1 peptide subcutaneously per dose. Trimming removed 3 bases from V and 3 bases from J, with 10 bases in between. Germline CDR1 is SQVTM and CDR2 is ANQGSEA. CDR3 length: 13 amino acids. Generated by immunoSEQ multiplex PCR, the TCRdb table keeps only in-frame clones and is missing some. The sample consists of about 120,000 clones, 90% of them appearing once. This clone has only a few counts. Its specificity is not known. The chain carries TRBV29-1 and TRBJ2-3; a weak D match, TRBD1 (5 bases). The sequencing here drew on PBMCs, taken from a glioma patient whose treatment included an IDH1 peptide vaccine. The clonotype was recovered from a woman aged 45-59 years with glioma. As DNA, the CDR3 is TGCAGCGTTGAGTGGGGCCCGACAGATACGCAGTATTTT. This codes for CSVEWGPTDTQYF.